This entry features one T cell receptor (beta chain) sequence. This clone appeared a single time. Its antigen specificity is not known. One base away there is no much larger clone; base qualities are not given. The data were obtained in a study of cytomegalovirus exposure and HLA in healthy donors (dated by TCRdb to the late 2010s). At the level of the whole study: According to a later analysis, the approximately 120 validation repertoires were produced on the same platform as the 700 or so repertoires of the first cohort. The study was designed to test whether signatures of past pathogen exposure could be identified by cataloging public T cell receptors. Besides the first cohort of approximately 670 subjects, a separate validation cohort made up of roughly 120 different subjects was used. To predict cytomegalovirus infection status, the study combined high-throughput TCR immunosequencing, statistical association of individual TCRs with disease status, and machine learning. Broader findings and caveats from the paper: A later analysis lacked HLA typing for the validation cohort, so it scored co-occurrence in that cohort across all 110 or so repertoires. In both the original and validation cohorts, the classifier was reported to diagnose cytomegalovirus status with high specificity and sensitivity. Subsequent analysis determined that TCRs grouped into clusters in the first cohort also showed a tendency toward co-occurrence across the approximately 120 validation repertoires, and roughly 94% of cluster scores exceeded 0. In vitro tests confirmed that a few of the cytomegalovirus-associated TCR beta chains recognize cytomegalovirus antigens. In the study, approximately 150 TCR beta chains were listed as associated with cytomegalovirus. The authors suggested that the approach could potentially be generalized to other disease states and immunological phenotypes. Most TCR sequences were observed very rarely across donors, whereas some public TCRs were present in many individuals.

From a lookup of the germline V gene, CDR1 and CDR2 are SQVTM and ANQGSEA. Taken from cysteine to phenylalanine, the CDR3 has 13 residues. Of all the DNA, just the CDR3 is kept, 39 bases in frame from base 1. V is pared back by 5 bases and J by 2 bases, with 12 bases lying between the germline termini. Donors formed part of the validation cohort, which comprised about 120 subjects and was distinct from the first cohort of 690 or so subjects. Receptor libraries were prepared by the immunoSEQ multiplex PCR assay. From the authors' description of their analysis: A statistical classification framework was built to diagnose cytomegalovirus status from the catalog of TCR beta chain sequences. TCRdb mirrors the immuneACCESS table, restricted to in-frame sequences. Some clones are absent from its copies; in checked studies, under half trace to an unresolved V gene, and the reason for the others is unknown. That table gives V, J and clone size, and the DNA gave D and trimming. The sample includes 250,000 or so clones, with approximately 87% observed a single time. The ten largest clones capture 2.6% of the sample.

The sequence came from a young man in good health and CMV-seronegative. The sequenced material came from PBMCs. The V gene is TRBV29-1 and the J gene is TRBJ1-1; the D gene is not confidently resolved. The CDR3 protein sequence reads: CSVTAGQNTEAFF. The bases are TGCAGCGTTACGGCAGGCCAAAACACTGAAGCTTTCTTT.